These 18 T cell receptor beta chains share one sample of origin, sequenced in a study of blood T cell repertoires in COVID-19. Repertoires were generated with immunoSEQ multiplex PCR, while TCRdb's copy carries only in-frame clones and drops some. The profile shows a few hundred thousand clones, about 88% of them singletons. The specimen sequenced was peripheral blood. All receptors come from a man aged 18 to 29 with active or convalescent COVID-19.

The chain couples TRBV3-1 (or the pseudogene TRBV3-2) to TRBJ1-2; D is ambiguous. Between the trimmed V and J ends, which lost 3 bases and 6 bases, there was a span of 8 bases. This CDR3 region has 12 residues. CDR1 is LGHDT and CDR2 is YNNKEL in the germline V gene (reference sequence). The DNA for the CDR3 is TGTGCCAGCAGCCAGAGGCGAAATGGCTACACCTTC. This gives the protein CASSQRRNGYTF.

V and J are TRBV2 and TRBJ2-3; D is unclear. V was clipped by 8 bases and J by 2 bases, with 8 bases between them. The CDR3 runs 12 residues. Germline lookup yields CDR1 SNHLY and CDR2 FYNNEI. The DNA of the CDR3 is TGTGCCAGCCGTTGGCACACAGATACGCAGTATTTT. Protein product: CASRWHTDTQYF.

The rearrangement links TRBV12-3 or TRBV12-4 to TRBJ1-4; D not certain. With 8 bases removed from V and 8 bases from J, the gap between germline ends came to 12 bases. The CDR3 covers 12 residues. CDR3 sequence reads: CASAEGWEKLFF. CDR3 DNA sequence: TGTGCCAGCGCTGAGGGATGGGAAAAACTGTTTTTT.

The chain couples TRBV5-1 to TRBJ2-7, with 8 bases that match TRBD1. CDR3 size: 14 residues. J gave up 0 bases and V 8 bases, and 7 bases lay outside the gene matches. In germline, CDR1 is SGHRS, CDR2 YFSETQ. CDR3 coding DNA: TGCGCCAGTTCCGCGACAGGGGACTCCTACGAGCAGTACTTC. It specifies CASSATGDSYEQYF.

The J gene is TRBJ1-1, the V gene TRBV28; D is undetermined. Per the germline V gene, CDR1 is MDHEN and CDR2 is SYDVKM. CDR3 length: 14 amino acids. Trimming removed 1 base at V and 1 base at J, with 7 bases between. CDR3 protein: CASSLSRRNTEAFF. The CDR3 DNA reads TGTGCCAGCAGTTTATCCCGGAGGAACACTGAAGCTTTCTTT.

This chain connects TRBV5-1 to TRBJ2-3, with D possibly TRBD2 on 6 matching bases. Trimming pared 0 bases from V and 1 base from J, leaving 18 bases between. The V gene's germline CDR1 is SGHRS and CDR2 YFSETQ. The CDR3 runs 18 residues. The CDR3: CASSLVPFGAGGTDTQYF. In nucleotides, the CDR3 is TGCGCCAGCAGCTTGGTCCCCTTTGGAGCGGGCGGCACAGATACGCAGTATTTT.

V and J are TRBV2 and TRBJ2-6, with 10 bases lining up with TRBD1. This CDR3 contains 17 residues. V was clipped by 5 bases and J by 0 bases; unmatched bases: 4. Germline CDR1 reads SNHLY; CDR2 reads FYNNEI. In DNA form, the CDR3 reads TGTGCCAGCAGTAAAGACAGGGGGCCCTCTGGGGCCAACGTCCTGACTTTC. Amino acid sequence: CASSKDRGPSGANVLTF.

The CDR3 loop is CASSLVDYGYTF. DNA of the CDR3: TGTGCCAGCAGTTTAGTCGACTATGGCTACACCTTC. This rearrangement joins TRBV9 to TRBJ1-2; D is unresolved. Per the germline V gene, CDR1 is SGDLS and CDR2 is YYNGEE. V dropped 5 bases and J dropped 3 bases, with 8 bases sitting between them. The CDR3 loop spans 12 amino acids.

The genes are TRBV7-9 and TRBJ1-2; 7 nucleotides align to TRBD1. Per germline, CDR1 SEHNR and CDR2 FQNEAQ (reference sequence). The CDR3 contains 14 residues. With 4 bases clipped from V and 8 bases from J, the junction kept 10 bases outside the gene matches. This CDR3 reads CASSSTSGGRGYTF. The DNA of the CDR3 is TGTGCCAGCAGCTCCACGTCAGGGGGACGCGGCTACACCTTC. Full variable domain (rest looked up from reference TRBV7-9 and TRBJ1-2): DTGVSQNPRHKITKRGQNVTFRCDPISEHNRLYWYRQTLGQGPEFLTYFQNEAQLEKSRLLSDRFSAERPKGSFSTLEIQRTEQGDSAMYLCASSSTSGGRGYTFGSGTRLTVV.

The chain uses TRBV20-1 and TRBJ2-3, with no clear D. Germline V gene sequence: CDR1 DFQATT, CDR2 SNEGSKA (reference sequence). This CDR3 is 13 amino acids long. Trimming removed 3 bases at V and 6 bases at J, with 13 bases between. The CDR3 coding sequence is TGCAGTGCTAGTGGGCCATATCTGGATACGCAGTATTTT. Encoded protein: CSASGPYLDTQYF.

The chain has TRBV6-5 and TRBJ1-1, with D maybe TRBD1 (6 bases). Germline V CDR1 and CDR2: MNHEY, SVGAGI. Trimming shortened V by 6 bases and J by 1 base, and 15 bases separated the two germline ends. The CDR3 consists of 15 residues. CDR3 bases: TGTGCCAGCAGGAGACCGGGACATCCGAACACTGAAGCTTTCTTT. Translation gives CASRRPGHPNTEAFF.

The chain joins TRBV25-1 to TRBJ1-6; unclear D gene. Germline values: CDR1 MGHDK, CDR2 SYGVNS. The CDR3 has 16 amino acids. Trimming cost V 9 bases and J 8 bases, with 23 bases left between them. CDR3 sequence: CASCPLTANGDSPLHF. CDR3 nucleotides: TGTGCCAGTTGCCCATTGACCGCAAACGGGGATTCACCCCTCCACTTT.

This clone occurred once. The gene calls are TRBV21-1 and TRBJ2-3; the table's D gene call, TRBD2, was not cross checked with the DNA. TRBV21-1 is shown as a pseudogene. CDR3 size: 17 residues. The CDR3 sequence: CASSKWRRAFGPDTQYF. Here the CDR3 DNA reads TGTGCCAGCAGCAAATGGAGGAGGGCGTTCGGCCCCGATACGCAGTATTTT.

The CDR3 nucleotides read TGTGCCAGCAGCCCGAGGGGGGGAGATGAAAAACTGTTTTTT. Its protein product is CASSPRGGDEKLFF. The rearrangement links TRBV7-9 to TRBJ1-4, with D tentatively TRBD1 (6 bases). The V gene lost 5 bases and the J gene lost 6 bases, with 13 bases spanning the gap. Per the germline V gene, CDR1 is SEHNR and CDR2 is FQNEAQ (reference sequence). This CDR3 has 14 residues. The variable domain in full, completed from reference TRBV7-9 and TRBJ1-4, reads DTGVSQNPRHKITKRGQNVTFRCDPISEHNRLYWYRQTLGQGPEFLTYFQNEAQLEKSRLLSDRFSAERPKGSFSTLEIQRTEQGDSAMYLCASSPRGGDEKLFFGSGTQLSVL.

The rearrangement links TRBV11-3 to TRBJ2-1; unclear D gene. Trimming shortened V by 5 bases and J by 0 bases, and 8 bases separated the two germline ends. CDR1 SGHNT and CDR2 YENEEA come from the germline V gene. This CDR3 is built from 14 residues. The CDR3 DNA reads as TGTGCCAGCAGCGAACAGAGCTCCTACAATGAGCAGTTCTTC. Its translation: CASSEQSSYNEQFF.

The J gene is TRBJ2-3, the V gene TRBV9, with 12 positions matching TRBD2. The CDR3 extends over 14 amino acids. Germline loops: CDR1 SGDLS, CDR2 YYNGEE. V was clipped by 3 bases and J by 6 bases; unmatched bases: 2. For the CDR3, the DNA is TGTGCCAGCAGCGCAACTAGCGGGAGGGATACGCAGTATTTT. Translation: CASSATSGRDTQYF.

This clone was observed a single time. The CDR3 DNA is TGCAGCGCACGCTACAGGGGTCCTCCTTGGGATGAGCAGTTCTTC. It translates to CSARYRGPPWDEQFF. The V gene is TRBV29-1, the J gene TRBJ2-1, with 7 bases fitting TRBD1. Germline lookup yields CDR1 SQVTM and CDR2 ANQGSEA. V dropped 7 bases and J dropped 8; count of bases not matched to a gene: 17. The CDR3 extends over 15 amino acids.

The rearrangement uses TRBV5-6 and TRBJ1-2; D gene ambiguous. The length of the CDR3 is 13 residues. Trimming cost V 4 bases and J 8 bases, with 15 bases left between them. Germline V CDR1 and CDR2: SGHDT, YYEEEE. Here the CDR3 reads CASSPSASRGYTF. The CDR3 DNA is TGTGCCAGCAGCCCATCCGCCTCTCGGGGCTACACCTTC.